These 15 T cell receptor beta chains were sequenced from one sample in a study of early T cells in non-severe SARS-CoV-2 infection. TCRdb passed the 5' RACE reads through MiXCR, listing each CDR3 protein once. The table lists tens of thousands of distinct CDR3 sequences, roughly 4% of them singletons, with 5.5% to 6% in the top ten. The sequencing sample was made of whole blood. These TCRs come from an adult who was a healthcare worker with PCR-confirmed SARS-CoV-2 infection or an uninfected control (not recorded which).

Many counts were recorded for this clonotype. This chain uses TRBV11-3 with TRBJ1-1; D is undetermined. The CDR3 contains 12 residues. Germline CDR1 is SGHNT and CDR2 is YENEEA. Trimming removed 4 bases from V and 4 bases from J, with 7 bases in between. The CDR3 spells CASSWGSTEAFF. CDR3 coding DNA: TGTGCCAGCAGCTGGGGAAGCACTGAAGCTTTCTTT.

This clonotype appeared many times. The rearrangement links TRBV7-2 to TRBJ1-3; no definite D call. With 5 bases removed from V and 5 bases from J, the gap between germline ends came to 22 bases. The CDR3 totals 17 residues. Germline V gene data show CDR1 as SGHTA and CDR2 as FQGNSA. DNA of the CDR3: TGTGCCAGCAGCCCACCGCAACGACTTTTGAAAAGAAACACCATATATTTT. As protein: CASSPPQRLLKRNTIYF.

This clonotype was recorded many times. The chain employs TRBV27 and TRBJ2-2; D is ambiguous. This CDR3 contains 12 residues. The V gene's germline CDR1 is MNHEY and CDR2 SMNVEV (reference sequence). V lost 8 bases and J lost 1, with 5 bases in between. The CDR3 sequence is CASRGNTGELFF. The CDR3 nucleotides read TGTGCCAGCCGAGGGAACACCGGGGAGCTGTTTTTT.

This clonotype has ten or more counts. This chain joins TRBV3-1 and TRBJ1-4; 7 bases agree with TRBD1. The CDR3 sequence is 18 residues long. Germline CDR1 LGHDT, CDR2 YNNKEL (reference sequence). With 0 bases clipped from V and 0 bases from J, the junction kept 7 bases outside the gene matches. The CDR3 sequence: CASSQDLPGGSTNEKLFF. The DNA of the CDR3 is TGTGCCAGCAGCCAAGACCTGCCAGGGGGATCAACTAATGAAAAACTGTTTTTT.

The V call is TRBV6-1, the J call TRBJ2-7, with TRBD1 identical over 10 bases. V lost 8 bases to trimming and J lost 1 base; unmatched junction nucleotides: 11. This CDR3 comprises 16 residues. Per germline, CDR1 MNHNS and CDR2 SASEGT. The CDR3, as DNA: TGTGCCAGCGGACGGTCGGACAGGGGGGGGTCCTACGAGCAGTACTTC. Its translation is CASGRSDRGGSYEQYF.

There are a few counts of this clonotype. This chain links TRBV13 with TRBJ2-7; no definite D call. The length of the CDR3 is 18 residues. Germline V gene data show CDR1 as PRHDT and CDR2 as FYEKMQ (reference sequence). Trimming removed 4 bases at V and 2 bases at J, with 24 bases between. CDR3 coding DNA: TGTGCCAGCAGCTCCGCTTCGGCCATGGGCAGGTCGCCCTACGAGCAGTACTTC. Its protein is CASSSASAMGRSPYEQYF. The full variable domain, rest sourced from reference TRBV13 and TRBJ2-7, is AAGVIQSPRHLIKEKRETATLKCYPIPRHDTVYWYQQGPGQDPQFLISFYEKMQSDKGSIPDRFSAQQFSDYHSELNMSSLELGDSALYFCASSSASAMGRSPYEQYFGPGTRLTVT.

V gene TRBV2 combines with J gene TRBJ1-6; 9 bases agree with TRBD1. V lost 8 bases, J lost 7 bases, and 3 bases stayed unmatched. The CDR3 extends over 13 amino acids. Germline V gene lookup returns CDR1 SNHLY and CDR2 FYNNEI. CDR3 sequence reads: CASLGTGNSPLHF. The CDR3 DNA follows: TGTGCCAGCCTCGGGACAGGGAATTCACCCCTCCACTTT.

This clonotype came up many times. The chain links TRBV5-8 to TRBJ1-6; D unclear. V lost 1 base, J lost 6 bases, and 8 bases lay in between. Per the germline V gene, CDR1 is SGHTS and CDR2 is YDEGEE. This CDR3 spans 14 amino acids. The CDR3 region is CASSLKVTNSPLHF. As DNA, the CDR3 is TGTGCCAGCAGCTTGAAGGTTACTAATTCACCCCTCCACTTT.

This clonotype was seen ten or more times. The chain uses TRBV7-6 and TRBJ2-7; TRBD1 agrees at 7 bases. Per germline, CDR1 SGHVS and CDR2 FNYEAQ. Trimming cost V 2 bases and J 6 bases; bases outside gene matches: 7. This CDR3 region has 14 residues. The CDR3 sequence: CASSLSAGGTEQYF. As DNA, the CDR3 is TGTGCCAGCAGCTTATCGGCAGGGGGTACCGAGCAGTACTTC.

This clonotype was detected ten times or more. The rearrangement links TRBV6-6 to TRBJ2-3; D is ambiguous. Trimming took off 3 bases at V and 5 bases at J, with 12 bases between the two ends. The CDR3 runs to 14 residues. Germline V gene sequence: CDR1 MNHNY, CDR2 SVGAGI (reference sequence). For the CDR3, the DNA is TGTGCCAGCAGTTATAGGGCCCTTCGAGATACGCAGTATTTT. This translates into CASSYRALRDTQYF.

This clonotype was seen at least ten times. CDR3 coding DNA: TGTGCCAGCAGTTTCATCTCCGGGACAGGGCGCAATCAGCCCCAGCATTTT. Translation: CASSFISGTGRNQPQHF. V gene TRBV12-3 or TRBV12-4 combines with J gene TRBJ1-5; TRBD1 matches 9 bases. The CDR3 length is 17 residues. V shed 3 bases and J 2 bases; nucleotides not matched to a gene: 8.

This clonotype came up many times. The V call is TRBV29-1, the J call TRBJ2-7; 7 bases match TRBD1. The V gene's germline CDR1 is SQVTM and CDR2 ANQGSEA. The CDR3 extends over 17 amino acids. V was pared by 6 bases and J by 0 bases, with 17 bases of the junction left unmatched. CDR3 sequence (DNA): TGCAGCGTGAGCGGACAGGCCCATAACCCCCTCTCCTACGAGCAGTACTTC. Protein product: CSVSGQAHNPLSYEQYF.

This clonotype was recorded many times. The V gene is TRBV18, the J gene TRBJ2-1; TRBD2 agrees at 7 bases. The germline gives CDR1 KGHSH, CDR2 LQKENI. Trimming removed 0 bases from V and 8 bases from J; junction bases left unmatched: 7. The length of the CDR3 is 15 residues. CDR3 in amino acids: CASSPPGYRGDEQFF. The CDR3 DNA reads TGTGCCAGCTCACCACCTGGGTACCGGGGGGATGAGCAGTTCTTC.

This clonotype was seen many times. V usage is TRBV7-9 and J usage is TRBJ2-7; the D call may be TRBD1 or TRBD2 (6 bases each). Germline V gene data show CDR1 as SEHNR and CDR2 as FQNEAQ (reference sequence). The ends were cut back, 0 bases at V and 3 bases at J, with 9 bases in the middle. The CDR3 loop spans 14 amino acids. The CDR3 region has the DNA TGTGCCAGCAGCTTAGCCGGGGGCGACTACGAGCAGTACTTC. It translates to CASSLAGGDYEQYF.

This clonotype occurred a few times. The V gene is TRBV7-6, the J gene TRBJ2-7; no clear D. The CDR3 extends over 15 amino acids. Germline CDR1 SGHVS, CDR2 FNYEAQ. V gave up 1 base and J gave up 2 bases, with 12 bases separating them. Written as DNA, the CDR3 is TGTGCCAGCAGCTTAGAACCAGACCCGACCTACGAGCAGTACTTC. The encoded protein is CASSLEPDPTYEQYF.